The T cell receptor (beta chain) described here comes from a study of blood T cell repertoires in COVID-19. Study-level background: T cells, B-cell-depleted T cells, or PBMCs supplied cDNA or gDNA.

In the authors' methods: Reference gene primer amplification gave nucleated cell count estimates. Profiling relied on immunoSEQ multiplex PCR, and the TCRdb table lists in-frame clones only, not all of them. The V and J calls and clone size were taken over from that table, and D and trimming were inferred from the DNA. Among about 370,000 clones, about 89% were seen once, and the ten largest hold about 3%. The CDR3 contains 16 residues. The V end lost 9 bases, the J end lost 2 bases, and 22 bases lay between the germline ends. CDR1 is LNHDA and CDR2 is SQIVND in the germline V gene (reference sequence).

Material for sequencing was peripheral blood. This receptor was obtained from a woman aged 25 to 45 with COVID-19, enrolled during active disease. The chain carries TRBV19 and TRBJ2-5, with D perhaps TRBD2 (7 bases). This CDR3 reads CARDPKRGANQETQYF. DNA for the CDR3: TGTGCCAGAGACCCGAAACGGGGGGCGAATCAAGAGACCCAGTACTTC.